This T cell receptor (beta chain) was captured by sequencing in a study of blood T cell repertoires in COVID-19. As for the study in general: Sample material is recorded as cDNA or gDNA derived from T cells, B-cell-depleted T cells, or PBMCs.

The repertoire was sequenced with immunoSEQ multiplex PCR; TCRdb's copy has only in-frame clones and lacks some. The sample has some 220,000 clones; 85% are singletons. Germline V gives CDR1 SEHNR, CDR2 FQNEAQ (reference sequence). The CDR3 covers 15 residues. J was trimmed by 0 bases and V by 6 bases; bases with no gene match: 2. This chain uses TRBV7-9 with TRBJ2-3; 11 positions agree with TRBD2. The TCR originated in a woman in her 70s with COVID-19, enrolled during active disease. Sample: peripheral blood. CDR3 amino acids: CASSRLAGSTDTQYF. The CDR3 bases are TGTGCCAGCAGTAGACTAGCGGGGAGCACAGATACGCAGTATTTT.